These T cell receptor beta chains were read from a single sample in a study of cytomegalovirus exposure and HLA in healthy donors. Produced via immunoSEQ multiplex PCR; TCRdb's table is partial and in-frame only. The sample contains roughly 110,000 clones, around 80% of which appear only once. Sequenced input: PBMCs. Receptor source: a man aged 25 to 40 in good health and CMV-seropositive. Each CDR3 is given with its conserved first and last residue. The D gene is left open where the match is weak. Size values are once, few and many counts, or a class for expanded clones, and some rows have none.

TRBV19,TRBJ1-2,-,once,CASSINEAGFGYTF,TGTGCCAGTAGTATTAACGAGGCTGGCTTTGGCTACACCTTC
TRBV4-2,TRBJ2-5,-,once,CASSRREGETQYF,TGTGCCAGCAGCCGGCGCGAGGGAGAGACCCAGTACTTC
TRBV29-1,TRBJ2-1,TRBD1,-,CSAALGTGEYNEQFF,TGCAGCGCCGCATTGGGGACAGGGGAATACAATGAGCAGTTCTTC
TRBV6-6,TRBJ2-2,-,-,CASSLIESNTGELFF,TGTGCCAGCAGTTTGATAGAGTCGAACACCGGGGAGCTGTTTTTT
TRBV7-7,TRBJ2-3,TRBD2,-,CASSPQVAGGGDTQYF,TGTGCCAGCAGCCCCCAGGTAGCGGGGGGGGGAGATACGCAGTATTTT
TRBV6-5,TRBJ1-1,TRBD1,-,CASTKTGGTEAFF,TGTGCCAGCACCAAGACAGGGGGCACTGAAGCTTTCTTT
TRBV6-1,TRBJ2-7,TRBD2,-,CASSEGKAAGAIEQYF,TGTGCCAGCAGTGAAGGAAAAGCAGCGGGGGCCATCGAGCAGTACTTC
TRBV6-1,TRBJ1-6,-,-,CASSEGEGDNSPLHF,TGTGCCAGCAGTGAAGGCGAGGGGGATAATTCACCCCTCCACTTT
TRBV11-2,TRBJ1-2,-,-,CASSLSEEGSGYTF,TGTGCCAGCAGCTTATCAGAGGAGGGCTCTGGCTACACCTTC
TRBV5-4,TRBJ2-3,TRBD2,-,CASSATGTSGVLHTQYF,TGTGCCAGCAGCGCCACCGGGACTAGCGGGGTTTTACATACGCAGTATTTT
TRBV10-3,TRBJ2-5,TRBD2,-,CAIRRLAQETQYF,TGTGCCATCAGACGACTAGCCCAAGAGACCCAGTACTTC
TRBV6-5,TRBJ1-2,TRBD1,-,CASSRGQVGYGYTF,TGTGCCAGCAGTCGCGGACAGGTCGGCTATGGCTACACCTTC
TRBV5-4,TRBJ1-1,TRBD1,-,CASSPGQMNTEAFF,TGTGCCAGCAGCCCGGGACAGATGAACACTGAAGCTTTCTTT
TRBV5-1,TRBJ2-3,-,-,CASSLSAEHLDTQYF,TGCGCCAGCAGCTTGTCGGCGGAGCATCTTGATACGCAGTATTTT
TRBV5-6,TRBJ2-5,TRBD2,-,CASSLAETLAGGETQYF,TGTGCCAGCAGCTTGGCCGAGACACTAGCGGGGGGTGAGACCCAGTACTTC
TRBV27,TRBJ2-2,TRBD2,few,CASSLGSGGDTGELFF,TGTGCCAGCAGTTTAGGTAGCGGGGGGGACACCGGGGAGCTGTTTTTT
TRBV9,TRBJ1-5,TRBD1,-,CASSTGTGSNQPQHF,TGTGCCAGCAGCACTGGGACAGGCAGCAATCAGCCCCAGCATTTT
TRBV6-6,TRBJ1-5,TRBD1,-,CASSYGQGVDQPQHF,TGTGCCAGCAGTTACGGACAGGGGGTAGATCAGCCCCAGCATTTT
TRBV2,TRBJ1-1,-,few,CASKRGWDTEAFF,TGTGCCAGCAAAAGGGGGTGGGACACTGAAGCTTTCTTT
TRBV5-4,TRBJ1-6,-,once,CASSFEGVYNSPLHF,TGTGCCAGCAGCTTTGAGGGTGTCTATAATTCACCCCTCCACTTT
TRBV9,TRBJ1-6,-,-,CASSVGTYNSPLHF,TGTGCCAGCAGCGTAGGTACCTATAATTCACCCCTCCACTTT
TRBV4-1,TRBJ2-1,TRBD2,-,CASSQDTSGYNEQFF,TGCGCCAGCAGCCAAGATACTAGCGGATACAATGAGCAGTTCTTC
TRBV29-1,TRBJ2-3,-,-,CSVALMSDSYTDTQYF,TGCAGCGTTGCGCTTATGTCAGACAGCTACACAGATACGCAGTATTTT
TRBV6-4,TRBJ2-1,TRBD2,few,CASSLLAGSTNEQFF,TGTGCCAGCAGCCTCCTAGCGGGGTCGACTAATGAGCAGTTCTTC
TRBV5-1,TRBJ2-3,-,-,CASSLGHSTDTQYF,TGCGCCAGCAGCTTGGGACACTCCACAGATACGCAGTATTTT
TRBV2,TRBJ2-3,TRBD2,-,CASSEWSGGGTSTDTQYF,TGTGCCAGCAGTGAATGGAGCGGGGGGGGGACTAGCACAGATACGCAGTATTTT
TRBV18,TRBJ2-7,TRBD2,-,CASSPVGGGPLYEQYF,TGTGCCAGCTCACCGGTCGGCGGGGGGCCGCTCTACGAGCAGTACTTC
TRBV9,TRBJ2-7,TRBD2,-,CASSVDGVAGGNYEQYF,TGTGCCAGCAGCGTAGATGGCGTAGCGGGGGGGAACTACGAGCAGTACTTC
TRBV19,TRBJ1-1,TRBD1,-,CASSPGGDGYTEAFF,TGTGCCAGTAGTCCAGGGGGCGATGGGTACACTGAAGCTTTCTTT